The 10 T cell receptor beta chains below were found in one sample sequenced in a study of molecular identifiers for immune sequencing clone quantification (dated by TCRdb to the late 2010s). Libraries were prepared through PCR. The instrument was a NextSeq 500. TCRdb reran the public reads through fastp at Q25 and MiXCR, keeping productive beta chains. Under each unique CDR3 protein, matching rows form one entry showing the most common genes and DNA. This sample gives some 590,000 distinct CDR3 sequences in total; roughly 23% of them show up just once. The ten largest clonotypes hold 0.78% of the sample. Specimen: naive CD8+ T cells from blood, with Jurkat cell RNA spiked in. This specimen's cell subset or site label, interpreted: FACS-sorted CD8+CD4-CCR7+CD45RA+ naive T cells. These TCRs come from a human donor in good health. Some libraries in this study had Jurkat cell RNA spiked in.

Comment on this clonotype: A read error may be the cause here, since a much bigger clone is one base away. The J gene is TRBJ2-7, the V gene TRBV4-3; no reliable D call. Germline lookup yields CDR1 LGHNA and CDR2 YSLEER. The CDR3 consists of 14 residues. Trimming pared 4 bases from V and 2 bases from J, leaving 12 bases between. CDR3 nucleotide sequence: TGCGCCAGCAGCCGAGCGTTGGGAACCTACGAGCAGTACTTC. Its translation: CASSRALGTYEQYF.

This clonotype was observed a few times. The chain uses TRBV7-6 and TRBJ2-3, with D tentatively TRBD1 or TRBD2 (6 bases each). CDR1 is SGHVS and CDR2 is FNYEAQ in the germline V gene. The length of the CDR3 is 16 residues. V lost 1 base to trimming and J lost 5 bases, with 16 bases between them. CDR3 nucleotides: TGTGCCAGCAGCTTAGTCTTCGGGGGCGGTGAAGATACGCAGTATTTT. Its protein product is CASSLVFGGGEDTQYF.

This clonotype appeared a few times. The chain couples TRBV9 to TRBJ2-3; D not resolved. CDR1 and CDR2 (germline): SGDLS, YYNGEE. The CDR3 has 16 residues. V was cut by 0 bases and J by 0 bases, with 11 bases left in between. The CDR3 DNA reads as TGTGCCAGCAGCGTAGATAGGGTATTTAGCACAGATACGCAGTATTTT. Translation: CASSVDRVFSTDTQYF.

This clonotype has more than one count but fewer than ten. The chain links TRBV4-3 to TRBJ2-7; TRBD2 aligns across 8 bases. The germline gives CDR1 LGHNA, CDR2 YSLEER. The CDR3 is made up of 17 amino acids. Losses at the gene ends were 0 bases for V and 2 bases for J; bases not matched to a gene: 9. The DNA for the CDR3 is TGCGCCAGCAGCCAAGAGGTAGCGGGACTCGGAACCTACGAGCAGTACTTC. Its protein is CASSQEVAGLGTYEQYF.

The V call is TRBV20-1, the J call TRBJ2-7; weak D call: TRBD2 (6 bases). The CDR3 has 14 amino acids. V shed 6 bases and J shed 4 bases, with 19 bases lying between them. Looked up from germline, CDR1 is DFQATT and CDR2 is SNEGSKA (reference sequence). CDR3 in DNA: TGCAGTGCGCCCCCGGACTCGCGGGAATACGAGCAGTACTTC. Its protein product is CSAPPDSREYEQYF.

This clonotype was picked up a small number of times. This sequence joins TRBV5-6 and TRBJ2-2; D is ambiguous. Trimming cost V 2 bases and J 0 bases, with 8 bases left between them. The germline V gene encodes CDR1 SGHDT and CDR2 YYEEEE. The CDR3 is 15 amino acids. CDR3 coding DNA: TGTGCCAGCAGCTTAAAGGCCGCGAACACCGGGGAGCTGTTTTTT. This gives the protein CASSLKAANTGELFF. Full variable domain (rest looked up from reference TRBV5-6 and TRBJ2-2): DAGVTQSPTHLIKTRGQQVTLRCSPKSGHDTVSWYQQALGQGPQFIFQYYEEEERQRGNFPDRFSGHQFPNYSSELNVNALLLGDSALYLCASSLKAANTGELFFGEGSRLTVL.

Of note for this clonotype: Because it lacks the conserved phenylalanine or tryptophan at the end, this CDR3 is likely a read error. V gene TRBV29-1 combines with J gene TRBJ2-7; TRBD1 matches at 11 bases. Trimming cost V 3 bases and J 5 bases; bases outside gene matches: 6. CDR1 is SQVTM and CDR2 is ANQGSEA in the germline V gene. CDR3 size: 14 residues. The CDR3 spells CSVDGGQGAHEQYL. The CDR3 DNA sequence: TGCAGCGTTGACGGAGGACAGGGGGCGCACGAGCAGTACCTC.

This clonotype was picked up many times. CDR3 coding DNA: TGTGCCAGCAGCTTAGACAGGGGGCTTCAGCCCCAGCATTTT. This sequence encodes CASSLDRGLQPQHF. This chain uses TRBV6-2 or TRBV6-3 with TRBJ1-5, with 10 bases fitting TRBD1. The CDR3 sequence is 14 residues long. With 6 bases clipped from V and 6 bases from J, the junction kept 5 bases outside the gene matches. Germline V gives CDR1 MNHEY, CDR2 SVGEGT.

In its sample, this clonotype was seen many times. J is TRBJ1-5 and V is TRBV12-3 or TRBV12-4; D ambiguous. With 3 bases removed from V and 0 bases from J, the gap between germline ends came to 6 bases. The CDR3 has 14 residues. CDR3 sequence: CASSLSNSNQPQHF. Written as DNA, the CDR3 is TGTGCCAGCAGTTTGAGCAATAGCAATCAGCCCCAGCATTTT.

J is TRBJ2-5 and V is TRBV4-3; 12 positions agree with TRBD2. The CDR3 is made up of 19 amino acids. With 4 bases clipped from V and 9 bases from J, the junction kept 21 bases outside the gene matches. Germline V lookup: CDR1 LGHNA, CDR2 YSLEER. The CDR3 spells CASSPNPLAGGESRWSQYF. For the CDR3, the DNA is TGCGCCAGCAGCCCCAACCCACTAGCGGGGGGAGAATCAAGATGGTCCCAGTACTTC.